Presented here are 9 T cell receptor beta chains from one specimen sequenced in a study of control samples from healthy donors and cancer patients. Measured with immunoSEQ multiplex PCR; TCRdb has only the in-frame clones, and not every one. The sample holds more than 45,000 clones, 85% to 95% seen once. The sample comprised PBMCs. These receptors originate from a woman aged 45-59 years with head and neck cancer.

This clone was detected only a few times. This chain connects TRBV4-2 to TRBJ1-5; D may be TRBD1 (5 bases). V dropped 4 bases and J dropped 5 bases, with 12 bases sitting between them. This CDR3 has 14 residues. Germline V gives CDR1 LGHNA, CDR2 YNFKEQ. DNA for the CDR3: TGTGCCAGCAGCCCACAGTCGGGGGATCAGCCCCAGCATTTT. Encoded protein: CASSPQSGDQPQHF.

The V and J genes are TRBV6-5 and TRBJ2-3; 12 nucleotides agree with TRBD2. J gave up 5 bases and V 8 bases, and 5 bases lay outside the gene matches. This CDR3 comprises 14 residues. Germline assignment: CDR1 MNHEY and CDR2 SVGAGI. The CDR3 region has the DNA TGTGCCAGCCTAGCGGGGGGGTCACAAGATACGCAGTATTTT. Amino acids: CASLAGGSQDTQYF.

The V gene is TRBV15, the J gene TRBJ2-2, with D hard to call. In germline, CDR1 is LNHNV, CDR2 YYDKDF (reference sequence). V was trimmed by 0 bases and J by 0 bases, leaving 11 bases between them. This CDR3 is 17 amino acids long. CDR3 loop: CATSRDILQANTGELFF. CDR3 DNA sequence: TGTGCCACCAGCAGAGATATATTGCAGGCGAACACCGGGGAGCTGTTTTTT.

The chain carries TRBV12-5 and TRBJ2-5, with D perhaps TRBD2 (6 bases). The CDR3 has 17 residues. CDR1 LGHNT and CDR2 FRNRAP come from the germline V gene. Trimming cost V 1 base and J 5 bases, with 20 bases left between them. Written as DNA, the CDR3 is TGTGCTAGTGGTTTGGGGCCGGGAGCGGTTGATTCGGAGACCCAGTACTTC. Translating gives CASGLGPGAVDSETQYF.

The V gene is TRBV30, the J gene TRBJ2-7, with TRBD1 matching 8 bases. The junction had 13 bases not matched to a gene; V was cut back by 3 bases and J by 6 bases. From germline, CDR1 is GTSNPN and CDR2 SVGIG (reference sequence). The CDR3 covers 15 residues. CDR3 sequence reads: CAWSLWDRFSAEQYF. In nucleotides, the CDR3 is TGTGCCTGGAGCCTGTGGGACAGGTTCTCTGCCGAGCAGTACTTC.

The rearrangement links TRBV10-1 to TRBJ2-1; TRBD2 aligns across 7 bases. Germline lookup yields CDR1 WNHNN and CDR2 SYGVQD (reference sequence). CDR3 length: 13 amino acids. After removal of 5 bases from V and 9 bases from J, the junction contained 7 bases not matched to a gene. The CDR3 reads CASSSGGESEQFF. The CDR3, as DNA: TGCGCCAGCAGTTCTGGGGGGGAGAGTGAGCAGTTCTTC.

The J gene is TRBJ2-1, the V gene TRBV24-1; D uncertain. V was pared by 9 bases and J by 5 bases, with 7 bases between. CDR3 size: 11 residues. Per the germline V gene, CDR1 is KGHDR and CDR2 is SFDVKD. This CDR3 is CATGANNEQFF. In DNA form, the CDR3 reads TGTGCCACCGGCGCTAACAATGAGCAGTTCTTC.

The chain links TRBV3-1 (or the pseudogene TRBV3-2) to TRBJ1-6; D gene unclear. The V gene's germline CDR1 is LGHDT and CDR2 YNNKEL (reference sequence). V lost 2 bases to trimming and J lost 5 bases, with 10 bases between them. This CDR3 contains 15 residues. CDR3 region: CASSQIPANNSPLHF. CDR3 nucleotides: TGTGCCAGCAGCCAAATCCCAGCTAATAATTCACCCCTCCACTTT.

The genes are TRBV19 and TRBJ2-5, with TRBD1 matching 8 bases. Germline assignment: CDR1 LNHDA and CDR2 SQIVND (reference sequence). V dropped 3 bases and J dropped 2; count of bases not matched to a gene: 5. CDR3 length: 15 amino acids. The CDR3 sequence: CASSIQGQGQETQYF. Written as DNA, the CDR3 is TGTGCCAGTAGTATTCAAGGACAGGGACAAGAGACCCAGTACTTC.